The clone carrying this T cell receptor beta chain was recorded once. Its antigen is unknown. Germline CDR1 reads MNHEY; CDR2 reads SVGAGI. There are 14 residues in the CDR3. V was cut by 5 bases and J by 6 bases, with 17 bases left in between. These data originate in a study of cytomegalovirus exposure and HLA in healthy donors. Broader study findings: High sensitivity and specificity were reportedly achieved when the classifier diagnosed cytomegalovirus status. Within the 100 to 150 validation repertoires, first-cohort TCR clusters tended to co-occur, according to a later analysis.

TCRdb's table, derived via immunoSEQ multiplex PCR, lists solely in-frame clones and lacks some. The data contain tens of thousands of clones, more than 70% of them singletons. Sequencing was performed on PBMCs. The chain combines TRBV6-5 with TRBJ2-7; D is perhaps TRBD2 (6 bases). The receptor comes from a woman aged 18-30 years in good health and CMV-seropositive. The CDR3 region is CASSTEAGRREQYF. As DNA, the CDR3 is TGTGCCAGCAGTACTGAGGCGGGACGTCGCGAGCAGTACTTC.